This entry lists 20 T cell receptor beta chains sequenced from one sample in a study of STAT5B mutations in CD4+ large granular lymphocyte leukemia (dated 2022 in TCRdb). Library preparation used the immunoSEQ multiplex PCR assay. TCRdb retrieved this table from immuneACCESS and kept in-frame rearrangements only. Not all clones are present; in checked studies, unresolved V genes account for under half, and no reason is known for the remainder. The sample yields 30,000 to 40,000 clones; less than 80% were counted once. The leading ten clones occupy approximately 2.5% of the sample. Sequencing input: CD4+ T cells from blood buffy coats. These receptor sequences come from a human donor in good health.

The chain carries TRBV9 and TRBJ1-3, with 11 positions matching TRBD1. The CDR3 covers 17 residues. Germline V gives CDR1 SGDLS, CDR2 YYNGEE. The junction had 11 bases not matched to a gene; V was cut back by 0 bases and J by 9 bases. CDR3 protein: CASSVAGEDRGHGTIYF. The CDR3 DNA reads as TGTGCCAGCAGCGTAGCCGGAGAGGACAGGGGGCATGGCACCATATATTTT. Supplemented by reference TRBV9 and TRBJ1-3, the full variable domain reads DSGVTQTPKHLITATGQRVTLRCSPRSGDLSVYWYQQSLDQGLQFLIQYYNGEERAKGNILERFSAQQFPDLHSELNLSSLELGDSALYFCASSVAGEDRGHGTIYFGEGSWLTVV.

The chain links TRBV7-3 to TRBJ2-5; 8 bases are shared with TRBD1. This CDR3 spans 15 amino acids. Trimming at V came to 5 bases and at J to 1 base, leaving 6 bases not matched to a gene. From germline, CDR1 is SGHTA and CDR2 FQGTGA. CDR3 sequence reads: CASSPSGTGQETQYF. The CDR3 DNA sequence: TGTGCCAGCAGCCCGTCCGGGACAGGCCAAGAGACCCAGTACTTC.

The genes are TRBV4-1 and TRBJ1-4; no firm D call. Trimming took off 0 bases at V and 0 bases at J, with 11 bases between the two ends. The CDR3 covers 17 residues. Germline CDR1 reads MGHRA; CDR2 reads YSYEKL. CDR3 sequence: CASSQDRVSATNEKLFF. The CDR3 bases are TGCGCCAGCAGCCAAGATCGGGTCAGTGCAACTAATGAAAAACTGTTTTTT.

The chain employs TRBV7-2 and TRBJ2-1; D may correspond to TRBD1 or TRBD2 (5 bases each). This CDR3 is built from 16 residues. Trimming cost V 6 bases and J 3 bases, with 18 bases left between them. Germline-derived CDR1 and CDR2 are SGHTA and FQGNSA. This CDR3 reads CASSLTTGANYNEQFF. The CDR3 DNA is TGTGCCAGCAGTCTAACCACCGGGGCAAACTACAATGAGCAGTTCTTC. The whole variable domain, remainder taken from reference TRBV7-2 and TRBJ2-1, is GAGVSQSPSNKVTEKGKDVELRCDPISGHTALYWYRQSLGQGLEFLIYFQGNSAPDKSGLPSDRFSAERTGGSVSTLTIQRTQQEDSAVYLCASSLTTGANYNEQFFGPGTRLTVL.

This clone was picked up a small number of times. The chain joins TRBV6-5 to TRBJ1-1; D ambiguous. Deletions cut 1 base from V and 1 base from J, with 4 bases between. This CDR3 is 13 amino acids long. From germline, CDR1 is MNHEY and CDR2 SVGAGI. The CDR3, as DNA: TGTGCCAGCAGTTACTTGGGGAACACTGAAGCTTTCTTT. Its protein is CASSYLGNTEAFF.

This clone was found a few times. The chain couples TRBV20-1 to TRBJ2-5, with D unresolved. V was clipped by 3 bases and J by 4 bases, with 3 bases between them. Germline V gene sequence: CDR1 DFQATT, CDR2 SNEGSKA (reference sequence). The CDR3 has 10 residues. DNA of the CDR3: TGCAGTGCTAGTGGAGAGACCCAGTACTTC. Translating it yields CSASGETQYF.

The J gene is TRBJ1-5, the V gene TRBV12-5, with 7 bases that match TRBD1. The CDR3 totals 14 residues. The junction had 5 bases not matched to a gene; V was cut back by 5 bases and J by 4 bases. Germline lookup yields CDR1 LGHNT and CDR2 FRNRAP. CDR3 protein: CASGRTGPNQPQHF. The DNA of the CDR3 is TGTGCTAGTGGTCGGACAGGCCCTAATCAGCCCCAGCATTTT.

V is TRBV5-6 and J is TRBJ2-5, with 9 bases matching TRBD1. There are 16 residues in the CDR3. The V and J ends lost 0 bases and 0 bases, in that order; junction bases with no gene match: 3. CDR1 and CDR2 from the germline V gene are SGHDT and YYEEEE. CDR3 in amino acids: CASSLVGTGNQETQYF. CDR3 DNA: TGTGCCAGCAGCTTGGTTGGGACAGGGAACCAAGAGACCCAGTACTTC.

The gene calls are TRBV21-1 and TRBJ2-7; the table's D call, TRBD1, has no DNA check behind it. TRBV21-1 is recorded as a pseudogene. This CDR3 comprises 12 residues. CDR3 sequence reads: CASLGSSYEQYF. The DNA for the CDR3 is TGTGCCAGCCTGGGCAGCTCCTACGAGCAGTACTTC.

The CDR3 loop is CASQKVVSNQPQHF. DNA for the CDR3: TGCGCCAGCCAGAAAGTGGTCTCGAATCAGCCCCAGCATTTT. V usage is TRBV4-1 and J usage is TRBJ1-5, with D uncertain. The germline gives CDR1 MGHRA, CDR2 YSYEKL. With 8 bases removed from V and 4 bases from J, the gap between germline ends came to 15 bases. This CDR3 contains 14 residues.

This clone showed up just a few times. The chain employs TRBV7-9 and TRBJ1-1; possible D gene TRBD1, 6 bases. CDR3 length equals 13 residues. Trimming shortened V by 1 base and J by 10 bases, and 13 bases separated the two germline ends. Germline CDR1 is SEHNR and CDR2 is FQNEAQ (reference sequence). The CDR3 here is CASSLDTGTTAFF. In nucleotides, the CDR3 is TGTGCCAGCAGCTTAGATACCGGGACAACAGCTTTCTTT.

CDR3 sequence (DNA): TGCGCCAGCAGCGGCCTAGCGGGGGGTCAAGATACGCAGTATTTT. Translated, it gives CASSGLAGGQDTQYF. The chain recombines TRBV5-1 with TRBJ2-3; 11 bases fit TRBD2. Per germline, CDR1 SGHRS and CDR2 YFSETQ. The CDR3 is made up of 15 amino acids. V gave up 4 bases and J gave up 5 bases; unmatched junction bases: 6.

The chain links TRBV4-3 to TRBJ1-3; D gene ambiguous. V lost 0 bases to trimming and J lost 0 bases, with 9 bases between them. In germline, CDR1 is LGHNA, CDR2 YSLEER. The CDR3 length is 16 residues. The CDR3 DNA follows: TGCGCCAGCAGCCAAGATCGCGGGTTCTCTGGAAACACCATATATTTT. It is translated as CASSQDRGFSGNTIYF.

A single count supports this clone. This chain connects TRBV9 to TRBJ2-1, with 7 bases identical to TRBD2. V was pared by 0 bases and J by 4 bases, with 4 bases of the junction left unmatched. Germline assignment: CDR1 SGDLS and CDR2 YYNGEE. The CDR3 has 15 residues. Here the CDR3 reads CASSVGTRTYNEQFF. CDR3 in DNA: TGTGCCAGCAGCGTAGGGACTAGAACGTACAATGAGCAGTTCTTC.

The CDR3 is CASRGQGALETQYF. Here the CDR3 DNA reads TGTGCCAGCAGAGGACAGGGGGCTTTGGAGACCCAGTACTTC. This chain joins TRBV6-5 and TRBJ2-5, with TRBD1 matching over 11 bases. Per germline, CDR1 MNHEY and CDR2 SVGAGI. The length of the CDR3 is 14 residues. The V gene end was trimmed by 6 bases and the J gene end by 5 bases; junction bases not matched to a gene: 5.

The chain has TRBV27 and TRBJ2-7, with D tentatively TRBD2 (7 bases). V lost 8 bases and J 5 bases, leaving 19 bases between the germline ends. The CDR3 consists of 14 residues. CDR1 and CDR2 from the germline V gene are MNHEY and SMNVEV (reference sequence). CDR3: CASGGGQVGHEQYF. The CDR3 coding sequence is TGTGCCAGCGGGGGGGGGCAGGTTGGGCACGAGCAGTACTTC.

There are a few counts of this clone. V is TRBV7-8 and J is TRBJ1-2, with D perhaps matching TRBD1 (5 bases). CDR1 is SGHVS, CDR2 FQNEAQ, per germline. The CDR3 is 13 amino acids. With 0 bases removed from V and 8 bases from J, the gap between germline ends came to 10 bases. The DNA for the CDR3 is TGTGCCAGCAGCTTAGCCCGCACAGGAGGCTACACCTTC. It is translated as CASSLARTGGYTF.

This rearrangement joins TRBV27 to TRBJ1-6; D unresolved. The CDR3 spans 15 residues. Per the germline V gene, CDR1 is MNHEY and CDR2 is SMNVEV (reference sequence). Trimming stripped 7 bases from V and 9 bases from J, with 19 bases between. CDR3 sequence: CASTSEGPRVSPLHF. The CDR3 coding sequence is TGTGCCAGCACTTCGGAGGGCCCCCGGGTTTCACCCCTCCACTTT.

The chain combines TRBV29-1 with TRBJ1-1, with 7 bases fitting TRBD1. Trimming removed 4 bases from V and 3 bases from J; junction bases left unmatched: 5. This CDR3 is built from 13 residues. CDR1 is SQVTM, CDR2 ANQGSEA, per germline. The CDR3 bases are TGCAGCGTTGCGACGACAGGGTACACTGAAGCTTTCTTT. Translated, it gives CSVATTGYTEAFF.

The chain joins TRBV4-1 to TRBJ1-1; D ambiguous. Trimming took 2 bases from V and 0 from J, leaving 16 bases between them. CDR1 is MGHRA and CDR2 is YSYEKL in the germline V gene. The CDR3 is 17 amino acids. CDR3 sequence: CASSQRSLGLMNTEAFF. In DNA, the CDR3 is TGCGCCAGCAGCCAAAGGTCTCTAGGTTTAATGAACACTGAAGCTTTCTTT.